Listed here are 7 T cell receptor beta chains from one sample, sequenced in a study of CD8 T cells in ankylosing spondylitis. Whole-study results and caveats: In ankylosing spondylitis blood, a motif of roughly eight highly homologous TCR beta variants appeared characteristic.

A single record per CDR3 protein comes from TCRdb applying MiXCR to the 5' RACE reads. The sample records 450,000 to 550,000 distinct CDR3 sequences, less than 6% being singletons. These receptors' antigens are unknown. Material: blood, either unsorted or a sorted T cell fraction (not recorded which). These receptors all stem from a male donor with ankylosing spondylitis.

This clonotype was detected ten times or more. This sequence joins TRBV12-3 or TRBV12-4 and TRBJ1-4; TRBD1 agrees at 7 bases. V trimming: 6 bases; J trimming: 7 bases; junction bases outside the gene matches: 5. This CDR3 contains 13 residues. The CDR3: CASRGTAIEKLFF. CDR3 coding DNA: TGTGCCAGCAGGGGGACAGCGATTGAAAAACTGTTTTTT.

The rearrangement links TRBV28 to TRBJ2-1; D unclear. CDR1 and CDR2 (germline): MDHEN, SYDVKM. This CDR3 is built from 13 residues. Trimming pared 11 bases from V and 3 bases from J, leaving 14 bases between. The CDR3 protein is CACETEDYNEQFF. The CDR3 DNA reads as TGTGCCTGCGAAACGGAAGACTACAATGAGCAGTTCTTC.

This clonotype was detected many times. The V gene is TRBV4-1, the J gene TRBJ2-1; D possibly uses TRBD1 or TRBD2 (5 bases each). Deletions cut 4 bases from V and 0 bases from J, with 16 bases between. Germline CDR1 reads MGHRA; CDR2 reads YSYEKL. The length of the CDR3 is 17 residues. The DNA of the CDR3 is TGCGCCAGCAGCCGTCGGGGACGGGCGAGCTCCTACAATGAGCAGTTCTTC. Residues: CASSRRGRASSYNEQFF.

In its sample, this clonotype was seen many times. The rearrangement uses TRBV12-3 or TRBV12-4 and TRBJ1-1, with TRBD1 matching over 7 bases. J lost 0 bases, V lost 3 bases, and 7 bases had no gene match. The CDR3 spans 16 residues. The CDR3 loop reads CASSFTTGTVNTEAFF. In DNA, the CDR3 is TGTGCCAGCAGTTTCACCACCGGGACAGTGAACACTGAAGCTTTCTTT.

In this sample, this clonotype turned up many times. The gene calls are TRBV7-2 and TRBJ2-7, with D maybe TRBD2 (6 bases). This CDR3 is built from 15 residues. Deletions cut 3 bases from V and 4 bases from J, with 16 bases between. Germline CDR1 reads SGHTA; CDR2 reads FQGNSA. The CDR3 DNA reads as TGTGCCAGCAGCTTGATTTCGGCGGGAAGATACGAGCAGTACTTC. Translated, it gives CASSLISAGRYEQYF. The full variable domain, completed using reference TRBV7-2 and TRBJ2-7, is GAGVSQSPSNKVTEKGKDVELRCDPISGHTALYWYRQSLGQGLEFLIYFQGNSAPDKSGLPSDRFSAERTGGSVSTLTIQRTQQEDSAVYLCASSLISAGRYEQYFGPGTRLTVT.

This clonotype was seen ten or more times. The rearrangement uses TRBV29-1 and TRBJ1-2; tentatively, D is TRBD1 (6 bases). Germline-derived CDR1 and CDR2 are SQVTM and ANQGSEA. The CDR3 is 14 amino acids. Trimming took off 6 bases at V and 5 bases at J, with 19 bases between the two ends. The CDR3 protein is CSVNPYGGGYGYTF. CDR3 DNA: TGCAGCGTCAACCCGTACGGGGGCGGATATGGCTACACCTTC.

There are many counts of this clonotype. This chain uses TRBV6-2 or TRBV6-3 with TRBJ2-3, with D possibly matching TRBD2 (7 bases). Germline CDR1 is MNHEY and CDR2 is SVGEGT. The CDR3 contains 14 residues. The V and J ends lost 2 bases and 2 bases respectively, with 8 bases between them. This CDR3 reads CASSYGGATDTQYF. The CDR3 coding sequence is TGTGCCAGCAGTTACGGGGGGGCCACAGATACGCAGTATTTT.